Sequencing of this T cell receptor (beta chain) was carried out in a study of blood T cells in healthy people across ages. There were at least 6 micrograms of total RNA extracted from every sample. Then a second PCR, running roughly 7 to 11 cycles, was carried out with a sample-barcoded 5' primer and a J-beta primer mix. MiXCR, run by TCRdb on the 5' RACE reads, gives a single entry per CDR3 protein. In the table there are just over 1 million distinct CDR3 sequences, 40% to 55% of which are singletons. This CDR3 has 14 residues. The germline V gene encodes CDR1 SGHAT and CDR2 FQNNGV. Trimming pared 5 bases from V and 1 base from J, leaving 11 bases between.

This receptor was taken from a woman in her fifties or sixties in good health. Sequencing was performed on blood. The J gene is TRBJ1-2, the V gene TRBV11-2, with D hard to call. The DNA of the CDR3 is TGTGCCAGCAGCCCACATCGGGGTAACTATGGCTACACCTTC. Translation gives CASSPHRGNYGYTF.